The clone carrying this T cell receptor beta chain was counted between two and nine times. These data are taken from a study of blood T cell repertoires in COVID-19. The wider study: T cells, B-cell-depleted T cells, or PBMCs supplied cDNA or gDNA.

Produced via immunoSEQ multiplex PCR; TCRdb's table is partial and in-frame only. Here the sample spans 120,000 to 150,000 clones, 87% being singletons. CDR3 length: 13 residues. Trimming removed 11 bases from V and 6 bases from J; junction bases left unmatched: 8. The germline gives CDR1 SEHNR, CDR2 FQNEAQ (reference sequence). The chain employs TRBV7-9 and TRBJ2-2; 8 bases are a match to TRBD2. The clonotype comes from a man aged 50 or older who had recovered from COVID-19. The sequencing sample was made of peripheral blood. CDR3 in amino acids: CAAPGGLAGELFF. Here the CDR3 DNA reads TGTGCCGCTCCGGGGGGGCTAGCCGGGGAGCTGTTTTTT.